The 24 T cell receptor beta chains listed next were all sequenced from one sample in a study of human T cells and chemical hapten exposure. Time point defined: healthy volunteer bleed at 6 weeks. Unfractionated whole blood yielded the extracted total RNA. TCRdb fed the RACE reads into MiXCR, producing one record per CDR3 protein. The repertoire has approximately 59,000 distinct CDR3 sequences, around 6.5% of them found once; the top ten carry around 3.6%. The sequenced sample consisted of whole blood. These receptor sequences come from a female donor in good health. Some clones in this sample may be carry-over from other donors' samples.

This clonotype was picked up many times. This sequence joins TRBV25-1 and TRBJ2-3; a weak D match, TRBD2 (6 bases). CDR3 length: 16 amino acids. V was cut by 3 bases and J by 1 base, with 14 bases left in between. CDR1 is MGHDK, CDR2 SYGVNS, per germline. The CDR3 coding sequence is TGTGCCAGCAGTGAGCAGGAGGGCTATGGCACAGATACGCAGTATTTT. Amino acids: CASSEQEGYGTDTQYF.

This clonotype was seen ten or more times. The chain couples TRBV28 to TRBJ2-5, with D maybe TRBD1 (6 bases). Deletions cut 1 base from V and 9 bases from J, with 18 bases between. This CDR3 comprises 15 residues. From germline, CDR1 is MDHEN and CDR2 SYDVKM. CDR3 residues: CASSLLGTPKEAQYF. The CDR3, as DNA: TGTGCCAGCAGTTTATTGGGGACACCTAAGGAGGCCCAGTACTTC.

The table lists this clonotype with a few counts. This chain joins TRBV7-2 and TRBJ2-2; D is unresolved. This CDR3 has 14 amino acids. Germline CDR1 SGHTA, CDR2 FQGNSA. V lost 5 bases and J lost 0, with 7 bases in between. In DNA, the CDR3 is TGTGCCAGCAGCCCTGTAACGAACACCGGGGAGCTGTTTTTT. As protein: CASSPVTNTGELFF.

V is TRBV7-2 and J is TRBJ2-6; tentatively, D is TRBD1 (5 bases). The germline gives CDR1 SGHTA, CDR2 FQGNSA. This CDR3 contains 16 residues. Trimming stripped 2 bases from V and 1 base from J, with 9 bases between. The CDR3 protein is CASSLLRASGANVLTF. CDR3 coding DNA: TGTGCCAGCAGCTTACTCAGGGCTTCTGGGGCCAACGTCCTGACTTTC.

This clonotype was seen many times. CDR3 DNA: TGCAGCGTTGAAGATAGGGACCGAGGCAAACTGTTTTTT. Translation: CSVEDRDRGKLFF. The J gene is TRBJ1-4, the V gene TRBV29-1; TRBD1 is a possible D gene (5 bases). The CDR3 runs 13 residues. Germline V gives CDR1 SQVTM, CDR2 ANQGSEA. V lost 0 bases, J lost 11 bases, and 13 bases lay in between.

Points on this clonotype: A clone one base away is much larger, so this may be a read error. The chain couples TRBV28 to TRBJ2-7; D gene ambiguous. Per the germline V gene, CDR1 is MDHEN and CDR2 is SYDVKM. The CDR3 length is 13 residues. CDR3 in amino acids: CASSWGQAYERYF. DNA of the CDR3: TGTGCCAGCAGTTGGGGTCAAGCCTACGAGCGGTACTTC.

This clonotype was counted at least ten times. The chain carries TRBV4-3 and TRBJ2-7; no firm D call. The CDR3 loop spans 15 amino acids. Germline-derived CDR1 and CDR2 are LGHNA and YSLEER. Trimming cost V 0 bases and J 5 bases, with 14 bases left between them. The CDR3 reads CASSQEWTHYHEQYF. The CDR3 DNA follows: TGCGCCAGCAGCCAAGAGTGGACCCACTACCACGAGCAGTACTTC.

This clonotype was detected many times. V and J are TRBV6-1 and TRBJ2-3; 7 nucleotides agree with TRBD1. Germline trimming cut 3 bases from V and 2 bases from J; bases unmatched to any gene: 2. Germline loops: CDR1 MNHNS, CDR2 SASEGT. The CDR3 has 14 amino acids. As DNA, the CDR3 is TGTGCCAGCAGTGAGCAGGGGGACACAGATACGCAGTATTTT. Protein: CASSEQGDTDTQYF.

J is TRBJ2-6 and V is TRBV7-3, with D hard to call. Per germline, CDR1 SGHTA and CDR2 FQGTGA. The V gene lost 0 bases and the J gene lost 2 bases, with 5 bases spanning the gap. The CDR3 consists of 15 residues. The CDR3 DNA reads TGTGCCAGCAGCTTAACCGGAGCTGGGGCCAACGTCCTGACTTTC. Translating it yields CASSLTGAGANVLTF.

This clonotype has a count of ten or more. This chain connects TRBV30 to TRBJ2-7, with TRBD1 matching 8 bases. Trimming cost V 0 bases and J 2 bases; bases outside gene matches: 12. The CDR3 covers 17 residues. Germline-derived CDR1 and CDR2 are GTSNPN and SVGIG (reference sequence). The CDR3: CAWSVRIRTGGPYEQYF. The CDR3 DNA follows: TGTGCCTGGAGTGTACGAATTAGAACAGGGGGACCCTACGAGCAGTACTTC.

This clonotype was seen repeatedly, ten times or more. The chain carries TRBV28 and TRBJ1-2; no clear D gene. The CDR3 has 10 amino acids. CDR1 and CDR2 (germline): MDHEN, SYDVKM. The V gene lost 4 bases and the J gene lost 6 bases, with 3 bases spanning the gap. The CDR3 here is CASSSNGYTF. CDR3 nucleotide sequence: TGTGCCAGCAGTTCCAATGGCTACACCTTC.

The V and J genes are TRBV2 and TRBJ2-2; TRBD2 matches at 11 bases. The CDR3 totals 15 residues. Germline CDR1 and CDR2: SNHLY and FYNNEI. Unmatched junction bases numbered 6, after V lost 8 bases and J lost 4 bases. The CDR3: CASALAGGVTGELFF. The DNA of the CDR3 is TGTGCCAGCGCGCTAGCGGGAGGAGTCACCGGGGAGCTGTTTTTT. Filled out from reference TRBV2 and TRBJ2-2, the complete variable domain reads EPEVTQTPSHQVTQMGQEVILRCVPISNHLYFYWYRQILGQKVEFLVSFYNNEISEKSEIFDDQFSVERPDGSNFTLKIRSTKLEDSAMYFCASALAGGVTGELFFGEGSRLTVL.

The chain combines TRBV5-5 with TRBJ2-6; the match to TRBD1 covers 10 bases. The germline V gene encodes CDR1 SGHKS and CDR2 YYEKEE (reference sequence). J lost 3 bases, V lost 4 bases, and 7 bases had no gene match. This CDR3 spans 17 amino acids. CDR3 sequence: CASSAGTGVFGANVLTF. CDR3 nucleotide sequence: TGTGCCAGCAGCGCCGGGACAGGGGTCTTTGGGGCCAACGTCCTGACTTTC.

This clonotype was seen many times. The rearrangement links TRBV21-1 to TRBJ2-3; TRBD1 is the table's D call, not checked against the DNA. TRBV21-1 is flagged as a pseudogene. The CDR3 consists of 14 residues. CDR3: CASSPRGFADTQYF. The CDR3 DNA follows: TGTGCCAGCAGCCCAAGGGGTTTCGCAGATACGCAGTATTTT.

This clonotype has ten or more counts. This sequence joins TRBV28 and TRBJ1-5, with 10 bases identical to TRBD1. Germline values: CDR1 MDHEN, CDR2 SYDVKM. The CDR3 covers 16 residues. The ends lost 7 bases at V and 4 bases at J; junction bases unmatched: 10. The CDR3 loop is CASTQRGQGRNQPQHF. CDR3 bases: TGTGCCAGCACCCAAAGGGGACAGGGGAGGAATCAGCCCCAGCATTTT.

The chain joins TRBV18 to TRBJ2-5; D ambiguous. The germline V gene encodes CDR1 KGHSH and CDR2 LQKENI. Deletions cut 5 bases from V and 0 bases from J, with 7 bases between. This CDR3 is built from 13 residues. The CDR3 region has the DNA TGTGCCAGCTCAGCTCCGAACCAAGAGACCCAGTACTTC. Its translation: CASSAPNQETQYF.

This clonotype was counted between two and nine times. CDR3 region: CASSPVRPGQGSTNYGYTF. For the CDR3, the DNA is TGTGCCAGCAGCCCCGTCCGACCGGGACAGGGTTCCACTAACTATGGCTACACCTTC. This chain uses TRBV3-1 with TRBJ1-2; 9 bases agree with TRBD1. CDR3 length: 19 amino acids. Germline loops: CDR1 LGHDT, CDR2 YNNKEL (reference sequence). Trimming removed 4 bases from V and 0 bases from J; junction bases left unmatched: 15.

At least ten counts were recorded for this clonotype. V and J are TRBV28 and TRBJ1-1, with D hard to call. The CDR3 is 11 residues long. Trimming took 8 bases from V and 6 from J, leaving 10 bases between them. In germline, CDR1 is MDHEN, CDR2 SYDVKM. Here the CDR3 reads CASWRVPEAFF. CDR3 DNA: TGTGCCAGCTGGAGGGTTCCTGAAGCTTTCTTT.

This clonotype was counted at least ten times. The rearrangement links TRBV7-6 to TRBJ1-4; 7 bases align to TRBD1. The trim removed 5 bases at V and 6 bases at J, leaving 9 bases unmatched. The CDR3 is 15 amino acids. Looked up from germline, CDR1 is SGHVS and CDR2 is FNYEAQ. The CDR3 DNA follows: TGTGCCAGCAGCCAGGGGGGGTCGTCCTATGAAAAACTGTTTTTT. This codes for CASSQGGSSYEKLFF.

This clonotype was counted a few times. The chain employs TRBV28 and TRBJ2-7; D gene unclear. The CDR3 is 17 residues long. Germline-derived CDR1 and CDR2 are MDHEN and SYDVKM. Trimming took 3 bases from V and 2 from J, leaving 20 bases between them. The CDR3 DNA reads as TGTGCCAGCAGTTTCCGAGAGATTTCGCTCCCCACCTACGAGCAGTACTTC. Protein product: CASSFREISLPTYEQYF. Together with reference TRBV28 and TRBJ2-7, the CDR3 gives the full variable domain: DVKVTQSSRYLVKRTGEKVFLECVQDMDHENMFWYRQDPGLGLRLIYFSYDVKMKEKGDIPEGYSVSREKKERFSLILESASTNQTSMYLCASSFREISLPTYEQYFGPGTRLTVT.

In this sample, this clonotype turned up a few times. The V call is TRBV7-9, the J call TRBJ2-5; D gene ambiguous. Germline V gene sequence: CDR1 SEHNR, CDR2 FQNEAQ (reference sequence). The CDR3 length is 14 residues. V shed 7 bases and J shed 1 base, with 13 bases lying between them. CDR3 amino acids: CASTRPVLQETQYF. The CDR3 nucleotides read TGTGCCAGCACCCGACCGGTACTCCAAGAGACCCAGTACTTC. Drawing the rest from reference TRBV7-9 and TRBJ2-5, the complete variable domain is DTGVSQNPRHKITKRGQNVTFRCDPISEHNRLYWYRQTLGQGPEFLTYFQNEAQLEKSRLLSDRFSAERPKGSFSTLEIQRTEQGDSAMYLCASTRPVLQETQYFGPGTRLLVL.

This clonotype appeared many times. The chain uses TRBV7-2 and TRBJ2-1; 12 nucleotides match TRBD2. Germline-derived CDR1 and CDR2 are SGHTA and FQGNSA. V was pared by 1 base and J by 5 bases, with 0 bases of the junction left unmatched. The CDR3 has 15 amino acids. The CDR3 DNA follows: TGTGCCAGCAGCTTAGGGACTAGCGGGAACAATGAGCAGTTCTTC. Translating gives CASSLGTSGNNEQFF.

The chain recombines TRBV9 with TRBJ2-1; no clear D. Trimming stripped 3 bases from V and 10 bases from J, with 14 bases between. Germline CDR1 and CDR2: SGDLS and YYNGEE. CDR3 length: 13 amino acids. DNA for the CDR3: TGTGCCAGCAGCGGATCTCAGAACGGGGAGCAGTTCTTC. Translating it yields CASSGSQNGEQFF.

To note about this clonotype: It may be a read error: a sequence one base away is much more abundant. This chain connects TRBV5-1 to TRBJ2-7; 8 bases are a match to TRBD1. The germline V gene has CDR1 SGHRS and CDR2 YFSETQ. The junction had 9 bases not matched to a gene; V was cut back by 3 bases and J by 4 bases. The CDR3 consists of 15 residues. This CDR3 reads CASSSATGASYEQYF. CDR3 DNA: TGCGCCAGCAGCTCGGCGACAGGGGCGAGTTACGAGCAGTACTTC.